Presented here are 2 T cell receptor beta chains from one specimen sequenced in a study of shared clonotypes between healthy human individuals. The repertoire was sequenced with immunoSEQ multiplex PCR; TCRdb's copy has only in-frame clones and lacks some. The table includes millions of clones, approximately 94% detected once. CD45RO-negative CD8 cells positively selected for CCR7 made up the naive population, which excluded terminally differentiated effector memory CD45RA+ cells. The specimen sequenced was naive CD8+ T cells sorted from blood. The receptors stem from a man aged 18 to 30 in good health.

As concerns this clone: One end of the junction fails to match germline, which may point to a read error. The same CDR3 can be traced to other DNA sequences in this sample. The V call is TRBV6-1, the J call TRBJ2-7, with D perhaps matching TRBD2 (5 bases). The CDR3 totals 13 residues. In germline, CDR1 is MNHNS, CDR2 SASEGT. The chain's CDR3 is CASSEEGGYEQYF. CDR3 DNA: TGTGCCAGCAGCGAAGAAGGAGGTTACGAGCAGTACTTC.

The chain combines TRBV14 with TRBJ1-2; D not certain. V lost 7 bases and J 3 bases, leaving 12 bases between the germline ends. The CDR3 runs to 13 residues. Germline V gene lookup returns CDR1 SGHDN and CDR2 FVKESK. For the CDR3, the DNA is TGTGCCAGCATGGAGGTCGGGGACTATGGCTACACCTTC. Its protein product is CASMEVGDYGYTF. Variable domain in full (rest from reference TRBV14 and TRBJ1-2): EAGVTQFPSHSVIEKGQTVTLRCDPISGHDNLYWYRRVMGKEIKFLLHFVKESKQDESGMPNNRFLAERTGGTYSTLKVQPAELEDSGVYFCASMEVGDYGYTFGSGTRLTVV.